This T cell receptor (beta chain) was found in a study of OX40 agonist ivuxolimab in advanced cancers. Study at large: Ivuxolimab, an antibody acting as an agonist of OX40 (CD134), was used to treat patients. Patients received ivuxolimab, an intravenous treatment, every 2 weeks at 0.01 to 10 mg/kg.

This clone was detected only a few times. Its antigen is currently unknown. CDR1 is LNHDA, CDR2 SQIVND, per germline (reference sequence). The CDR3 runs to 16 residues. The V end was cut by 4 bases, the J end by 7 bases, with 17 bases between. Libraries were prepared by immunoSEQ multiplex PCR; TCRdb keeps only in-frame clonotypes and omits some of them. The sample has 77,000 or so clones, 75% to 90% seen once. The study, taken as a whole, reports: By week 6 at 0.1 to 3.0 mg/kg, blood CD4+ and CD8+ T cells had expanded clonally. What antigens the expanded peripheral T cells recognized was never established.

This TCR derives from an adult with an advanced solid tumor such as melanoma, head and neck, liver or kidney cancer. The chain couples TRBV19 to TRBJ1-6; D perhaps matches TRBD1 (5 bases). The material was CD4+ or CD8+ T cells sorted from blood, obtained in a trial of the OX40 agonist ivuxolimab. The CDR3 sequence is CASSTVGGEGNSPLHF. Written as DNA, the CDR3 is TGTGCCAGTAGTACAGTAGGAGGGGAAGGCAATTCACCCCTCCACTTT.